These 11 T cell receptor beta chains share one sample of origin, sequenced in a study of technical replicates of blood from a handful of donors. This table comes from immunoSEQ multiplex PCR, and its TCRdb copy is limited to in-frame clones, with some not included. The table records around 80,000 clones, roughly 98% of them present only once. The source material was T cells isolated from PBMCs. Receptor source: a human donor in good health.

The rearrangement uses TRBV28 and TRBJ1-2; D is undetermined. Trimming shortened V by 5 bases and J by 2 bases, and 3 bases separated the two germline ends. CDR3 length equals 11 residues. CDR1 and CDR2 from the germline V gene are MDHEN and SYDVKM. The CDR3 loop reads CASSPNYGYTF. The CDR3 DNA is TGTGCCAGCAGTCCGAACTATGGCTACACCTTC.

This rearrangement joins TRBV2 to TRBJ2-1, with 11 bases aligning to TRBD2. V dropped 6 bases and J dropped 7; count of bases not matched to a gene: 8. This CDR3 has 15 residues. Per the germline V gene, CDR1 is SNHLY and CDR2 is FYNNEI. Written as DNA, the CDR3 is TGTGCCAGCAGAAAAACTAGCGGGAGTACGAATGAGCAGTTCTTC. Protein: CASRKTSGSTNEQFF.

The rearrangement links TRBV7-9 to TRBJ2-3; 12 bases match TRBD2. V lost 7 bases to trimming and J lost 6 bases; unmatched junction nucleotides: 5. The CDR3 has 14 amino acids. From germline, CDR1 is SEHNR and CDR2 FQNEAQ (reference sequence). The CDR3 spells CASTRLAGADTQYF. In DNA, the CDR3 is TGTGCCAGCACCCGACTAGCGGGGGCCGATACGCAGTATTTT.

The V call is TRBV12-2, the J call TRBJ1-3; the D call in the table, TRBD1, was not verified against the DNA. TRBV12-2 is assigned pseudogene status. The CDR3 runs 14 residues. This chain's CDR3 is CASRRQGSGNTIYF. In DNA form, the CDR3 reads TGTGCAAGTCGACGTCAGGGCTCTGGAAACACCATATATTTT.

The rearrangement links TRBV7-9 to TRBJ2-1; maybe TRBD1 (6 bases). The CDR3 totals 16 residues. V dropped 5 bases and J dropped 4 bases, with 18 bases sitting between them. CDR1 and CDR2 from the germline V gene are SEHNR and FQNEAQ (reference sequence). Here the CDR3 reads CASSVRQSGAYNEQFF. The CDR3 coding sequence is TGTGCCAGCAGCGTTCGACAGTCAGGGGCATACAATGAGCAGTTCTTC. The entire variable domain, with the rest obtained from reference TRBV7-9 and TRBJ2-1, is as follows: DTGVSQNPRHKITKRGQNVTFRCDPISEHNRLYWYRQTLGQGPEFLTYFQNEAQLEKSRLLSDRFSAERPKGSFSTLEIQRTEQGDSAMYLCASSVRQSGAYNEQFFGPGTRLTVL.

CDR3 nucleotide sequence: TGTGCCAGCAGTCCTTCTTTAACAGGGTTTGGGGCCAACGTCCTGACTTTC. Residues: CASSPSLTGFGANVLTF. V usage is TRBV27 and J usage is TRBJ2-6; possibly TRBD1 for D (6 bases). Germline-derived CDR1 and CDR2 are MNHEY and SMNVEV (reference sequence). Deletions cut 5 bases from V and 3 bases from J, with 17 bases between. The CDR3 has 17 residues.

The genes are TRBV25-1 and TRBJ2-2, with TRBD1 matching over 7 bases. The CDR3 contains 14 residues. Germline CDR1 and CDR2: MGHDK and SYGVNS. V lost 6 bases, J lost 4 bases, and 5 bases stayed unmatched. The CDR3 DNA reads as TGTGCCAGCAGCGAACAGGGGCCCACCGGGGAGCTGTTTTTT. It yields the protein CASSEQGPTGELFF.

The gene calls are TRBV11-3 and TRBJ2-7; 7 nucleotides line up with TRBD2. CDR1 SGHNT and CDR2 YENEEA come from the germline V gene. CDR3 size: 14 residues. V was clipped by 8 bases and J by 2 bases; unmatched bases: 9. The CDR3 loop reads CASSQAGVPYEQYF. DNA of the CDR3: TGTGCCAGCTCCCAGGCGGGGGTCCCCTACGAGCAGTACTTC.

This sequence joins TRBV5-5 and TRBJ2-3, with D unresolved. Germline V CDR1 and CDR2: SGHKS, YYEKEE (reference sequence). V was clipped by 2 bases and J by 4 bases, with 5 bases between them. CDR3 length: 12 residues. CDR3 loop: CASSLSADTQYF. CDR3 DNA sequence: TGTGCCAGCAGCTTAAGCGCAGATACGCAGTATTTT.

This clone was found once. The chain is built from TRBV2 and TRBJ2-1; a possible D gene is TRBD2 (6 bases). V was trimmed by 6 bases and J by 0 bases, leaving 21 bases between them. Germline V gives CDR1 SNHLY, CDR2 FYNNEI. The CDR3 spans 18 residues. CDR3 bases: TGTGCCAGCAGCGAACATACTCCAGCGGGTAGCTCCTACAATGAGCAGTTCTTC. Translation gives CASSEHTPAGSSYNEQFF.

The rearrangement joins TRBV9 to TRBJ2-3; D unclear. Germline V CDR1 and CDR2: SGDLS, YYNGEE. There are 16 residues in the CDR3. Trimming pared 0 bases from V and 0 bases from J, leaving 11 bases between. CDR3 bases: TGTGCCAGCAGCGTAGGCCCCGCCCGGAGCACAGATACGCAGTATTTT. The encoded protein is CASSVGPARSTDTQYF.